Listed here are 10 T cell receptor beta chains from one sample, sequenced in a study of identical twins. TCRdb fed the 5' RACE reads into MiXCR, producing one record per CDR3 protein. The data contain around 550,000 distinct CDR3 sequences, 15% of them singletons. The same data also went into a second study, on yellow fever vaccine responses in identical twins.

The sequencing sample was made of CD4+ T cells sorted from blood. The receptor source for this set is a woman aged 18-30 years in good health.

The V gene is TRBV9, the J gene TRBJ2-1; D might be TRBD2 (6 bases). There are 15 residues in the CDR3. The V end lost 2 bases, the J end lost 2 bases, and 11 bases lay between the germline ends. CDR1 and CDR2 (germline): SGDLS, YYNGEE. The CDR3 spells CASSVGGATYNEQFF. The CDR3 bases are TGTGCCAGCAGCGTCGGCGGGGCAACCTACAATGAGCAGTTCTTC.

This chain joins TRBV7-9 and TRBJ2-5; D not resolved. Trimming stripped 5 bases from V and 5 bases from J, with 9 bases between. This CDR3 is 12 amino acids long. Germline CDR1 reads SEHNR; CDR2 reads FQNEAQ (reference sequence). The CDR3 DNA reads TGTGCCAGCAGCCCTACGGCGGAGACCCAGTACTTC. This gives the protein CASSPTAETQYF.

This clonotype was seen a handful of times. The chain employs TRBV5-1 and TRBJ1-1, with D hard to call. V dropped 4 bases and J dropped 8 bases, with 12 bases sitting between them. The CDR3 loop spans 12 amino acids. In germline, CDR1 is SGHRS, CDR2 YFSETQ. CDR3 loop: CASSPPGSEAFF. Here the CDR3 DNA reads TGCGCCAGCAGCCCCCCGGGGTCCGAAGCTTTCTTT.

The genes are TRBV5-1 and TRBJ2-7; TRBD1 aligns across 9 bases. The length of the CDR3 is 17 residues. With 1 base clipped from V and 6 bases from J, the junction kept 14 bases outside the gene matches. Germline CDR1 and CDR2: SGHRS and YFSETQ. The CDR3, as DNA: TGCGCCAGCAGCTTGCTTCTCGGACAGGGGACTTCTTTCGAGCAGTACGTC. Translating it yields CASSLLLGQGTSFEQYV.

The chain carries TRBV7-9 and TRBJ2-1; perhaps TRBD2 as D (6 bases). This CDR3 has 12 residues. Germline CDR1 SEHNR, CDR2 FQNEAQ (reference sequence). Trimming removed 6 bases from V and 14 bases from J, with 17 bases in between. CDR3 bases: TGTGCCAGCAGTCAGTTAGCGGACCGCGAGTTCTTC. Translation: CASSQLADREFF.

A few counts support this clonotype. The V and J genes are TRBV6-1 and TRBJ2-1; 12 bases line up with TRBD1. The CDR3 sequence is 13 residues long. CDR1 is MNHNS and CDR2 is SASEGT in the germline V gene. Trimming at V came to 8 bases and at J to 10 bases, leaving 6 bases not matched to a gene. The CDR3 sequence is CASRDRGPGEQFF. DNA of the CDR3: TGTGCCAGCCGGGACAGGGGGCCGGGGGAGCAGTTCTTC.

This clonotype was seen a few times. The rearrangement links TRBV5-1 to TRBJ2-4; D unresolved. In germline, CDR1 is SGHRS, CDR2 YFSETQ. The CDR3 sequence is 16 residues long. The V end lost 0 bases, the J end lost 0 bases, and 10 bases lay between the germline ends. The CDR3 DNA reads TGCGCCAGCAGCTTGGCCGGCAGACTAGCCAAAAACATTCAGTACTTC. Encoded protein: CASSLAGRLAKNIQYF. Full variable domain (missing parts from reference TRBV5-1 and TRBJ2-4): KAGVTQTPRYLIKTRGQQVTLSCSPISGHRSVSWYQQTPGQGLQFLFEYFSETQRNKGNFPGRFSGRQFSNSRSEMNVSTLELGDSALYLCASSLAGRLAKNIQYFGAGTRLSVL.

Ten or more counts support this clonotype. The chain links TRBV29-1 to TRBJ2-2, with 9 bases that match TRBD1. There are 14 residues in the CDR3. CDR1 and CDR2 (germline): SQVTM, ANQGSEA. Trimming cost V 5 bases and J 5 bases; bases outside gene matches: 6. The CDR3 loop reads CSVYGQGSTGELFF. For the CDR3, the DNA is TGCAGCGTTTATGGACAGGGGAGTACCGGGGAGCTGTTTTTT.

The chain couples TRBV7-9 to TRBJ1-1, with a tentative D call TRBD1 (5 bases). The CDR3 totals 14 residues. Germline V gives CDR1 SEHNR, CDR2 FQNEAQ (reference sequence). With 3 bases removed from V and 4 bases from J, the gap between germline ends came to 12 bases. CDR3 residues: CASSLIRGTTEAFF. For the CDR3, the DNA is TGTGCCAGCAGCTTGATCCGGGGGACCACTGAAGCTTTCTTT.

The chain carries TRBV7-3 and TRBJ2-1; TRBD2 matches 10 bases. CDR1 and CDR2 from the germline V gene are SGHTA and FQGTGA. The CDR3 covers 17 residues. V gave up 2 bases and J gave up 7 bases; unmatched junction bases: 11. CDR3 nucleotide sequence: TGTGCCAGCAGCTTAGGAGCGGGAGGGCCCACGGTGAATGAGCAGTTCTTC. This translates into CASSLGAGGPTVNEQFF.